The 9 T cell receptor beta chains listed next were all sequenced from one sample in a study of neurological immune-mediated disorders. MiXCR, applied by TCRdb to the 5' RACE reads, yields one record per CDR3 protein. The profile shows about 54,000 distinct CDR3 sequences, about 4.2% of them singletons. Sequences were obtained from CD4+ T cells from blood. The receptors come from a woman aged 35 to 49 with multiple sclerosis.

Many counts were recorded for this clonotype. This chain uses TRBV5-1 with TRBJ2-3; TRBD2 matches 8 bases. With V trimmed by 4 bases and J by 5 bases, 9 bases remained unmatched. The CDR3 consists of 15 residues. CDR1 is SGHRS and CDR2 is YFSETQ in the germline V gene. CDR3 sequence: CASSREGGQGDTQYF. CDR3 coding DNA: TGCGCCAGCAGCCGGGAGGGGGGCCAAGGAGATACGCAGTATTTT.

This clonotype showed up many times. The junction shows a germline mismatch at one end, possibly a read error. The rearrangement uses TRBV25-1 and TRBJ1-2, with D tentatively TRBD1 (5 bases). CDR3 size: 13 residues. CDR1 MGHDK and CDR2 SYGVNS come from the germline V gene. CDR3 amino acids: CASREYGGDGYTF. CDR3 DNA sequence: TGTGCCAGCAGGGAATATGGGGGAGATGGCTACACCTTC.

This clonotype was seen at least ten times. The chain has TRBV4-1 and TRBJ1-2, with D unclear. Trimming removed 0 bases at V and 8 bases at J, with 16 bases between. Germline V gene data show CDR1 as MGHRA and CDR2 as YSYEKL. This CDR3 spans 15 amino acids. CDR3 amino acids: CASSQDPGPRVGYTF. The CDR3 DNA follows: TGCGCCAGCAGCCAAGATCCCGGACCTAGGGTAGGCTACACCTTC.

This clonotype was picked up many times. V usage is TRBV6-5 and J usage is TRBJ1-1; D unresolved. The CDR3 runs to 13 residues. The V and J ends lost 6 bases and 4 bases respectively, with 12 bases between them. CDR1 MNHEY and CDR2 SVGAGI come from the germline V gene. CDR3 residues: CASRQAGSTEAFF. In DNA, the CDR3 is TGTGCCAGCAGGCAAGCGGGGAGCACTGAAGCTTTCTTT.

This clonotype has a count of ten or more. The V and J genes are TRBV9 and TRBJ2-3, with a possible D match to TRBD1 (5 bases). The V end lost 2 bases, the J end lost 4 bases, and 11 bases lay between the germline ends. Germline V CDR1 and CDR2: SGDLS, YYNGEE. The CDR3 is 14 residues long. CDR3 amino acids: CASSVATASDTQYF. CDR3 coding DNA: TGTGCCAGCAGCGTCGCGACAGCCTCAGATACGCAGTATTTT.

This clonotype was detected only a few times. The chain has TRBV7-8 and TRBJ1-1, with TRBD1 matching over 8 bases. The CDR3 covers 15 residues. Germline lookup yields CDR1 SGHVS and CDR2 FQNEAQ. Unmatched junction bases numbered 5, after V lost 0 bases and J lost 5 bases. CDR3 coding DNA: TGTGCCAGCAGCTTAGCGCCAGGGGGCAGGACTGAAGCTTTCTTT. Its translation: CASSLAPGGRTEAFF.

Many counts were recorded for this clonotype. The V gene is TRBV5-1, the J gene TRBJ2-1, with 9 bases matching TRBD2. After removal of 5 bases from V and 3 bases from J, the junction contained 6 bases not matched to a gene. The CDR3 contains 15 residues. Germline V gene sequence: CDR1 SGHRS, CDR2 YFSETQ. The CDR3 loop reads CASRLAGGHYNEQFF. The CDR3 DNA sequence: TGCGCCAGCAGACTAGCGGGTGGACACTACAATGAGCAGTTCTTC.

This clonotype was counted at least ten times. The rearrangement links TRBV10-3 to TRBJ1-2, with D unresolved. V lost 0 bases and J 1 base, leaving 6 bases between the germline ends. The CDR3 spans 14 residues. Germline-derived CDR1 and CDR2 are ENHRY and SYGVKD. The CDR3 DNA reads TGTGCCATCAGTGAGTCGCTCAGTAACTATGGCTACACCTTC. Its protein product is CAISESLSNYGYTF.

This clonotype was detected many times. The chain has TRBV12-3 or TRBV12-4 and TRBJ2-7; 7 positions match TRBD1. The junction had 9 bases not matched to a gene; V was cut back by 4 bases and J by 3 bases. The CDR3 consists of 15 residues. The CDR3 nucleotides are TGTGCCAGCAGTTATTCGACAGGGTATTTCTACGAGCAGTACTTC. Its translation: CASSYSTGYFYEQYF.